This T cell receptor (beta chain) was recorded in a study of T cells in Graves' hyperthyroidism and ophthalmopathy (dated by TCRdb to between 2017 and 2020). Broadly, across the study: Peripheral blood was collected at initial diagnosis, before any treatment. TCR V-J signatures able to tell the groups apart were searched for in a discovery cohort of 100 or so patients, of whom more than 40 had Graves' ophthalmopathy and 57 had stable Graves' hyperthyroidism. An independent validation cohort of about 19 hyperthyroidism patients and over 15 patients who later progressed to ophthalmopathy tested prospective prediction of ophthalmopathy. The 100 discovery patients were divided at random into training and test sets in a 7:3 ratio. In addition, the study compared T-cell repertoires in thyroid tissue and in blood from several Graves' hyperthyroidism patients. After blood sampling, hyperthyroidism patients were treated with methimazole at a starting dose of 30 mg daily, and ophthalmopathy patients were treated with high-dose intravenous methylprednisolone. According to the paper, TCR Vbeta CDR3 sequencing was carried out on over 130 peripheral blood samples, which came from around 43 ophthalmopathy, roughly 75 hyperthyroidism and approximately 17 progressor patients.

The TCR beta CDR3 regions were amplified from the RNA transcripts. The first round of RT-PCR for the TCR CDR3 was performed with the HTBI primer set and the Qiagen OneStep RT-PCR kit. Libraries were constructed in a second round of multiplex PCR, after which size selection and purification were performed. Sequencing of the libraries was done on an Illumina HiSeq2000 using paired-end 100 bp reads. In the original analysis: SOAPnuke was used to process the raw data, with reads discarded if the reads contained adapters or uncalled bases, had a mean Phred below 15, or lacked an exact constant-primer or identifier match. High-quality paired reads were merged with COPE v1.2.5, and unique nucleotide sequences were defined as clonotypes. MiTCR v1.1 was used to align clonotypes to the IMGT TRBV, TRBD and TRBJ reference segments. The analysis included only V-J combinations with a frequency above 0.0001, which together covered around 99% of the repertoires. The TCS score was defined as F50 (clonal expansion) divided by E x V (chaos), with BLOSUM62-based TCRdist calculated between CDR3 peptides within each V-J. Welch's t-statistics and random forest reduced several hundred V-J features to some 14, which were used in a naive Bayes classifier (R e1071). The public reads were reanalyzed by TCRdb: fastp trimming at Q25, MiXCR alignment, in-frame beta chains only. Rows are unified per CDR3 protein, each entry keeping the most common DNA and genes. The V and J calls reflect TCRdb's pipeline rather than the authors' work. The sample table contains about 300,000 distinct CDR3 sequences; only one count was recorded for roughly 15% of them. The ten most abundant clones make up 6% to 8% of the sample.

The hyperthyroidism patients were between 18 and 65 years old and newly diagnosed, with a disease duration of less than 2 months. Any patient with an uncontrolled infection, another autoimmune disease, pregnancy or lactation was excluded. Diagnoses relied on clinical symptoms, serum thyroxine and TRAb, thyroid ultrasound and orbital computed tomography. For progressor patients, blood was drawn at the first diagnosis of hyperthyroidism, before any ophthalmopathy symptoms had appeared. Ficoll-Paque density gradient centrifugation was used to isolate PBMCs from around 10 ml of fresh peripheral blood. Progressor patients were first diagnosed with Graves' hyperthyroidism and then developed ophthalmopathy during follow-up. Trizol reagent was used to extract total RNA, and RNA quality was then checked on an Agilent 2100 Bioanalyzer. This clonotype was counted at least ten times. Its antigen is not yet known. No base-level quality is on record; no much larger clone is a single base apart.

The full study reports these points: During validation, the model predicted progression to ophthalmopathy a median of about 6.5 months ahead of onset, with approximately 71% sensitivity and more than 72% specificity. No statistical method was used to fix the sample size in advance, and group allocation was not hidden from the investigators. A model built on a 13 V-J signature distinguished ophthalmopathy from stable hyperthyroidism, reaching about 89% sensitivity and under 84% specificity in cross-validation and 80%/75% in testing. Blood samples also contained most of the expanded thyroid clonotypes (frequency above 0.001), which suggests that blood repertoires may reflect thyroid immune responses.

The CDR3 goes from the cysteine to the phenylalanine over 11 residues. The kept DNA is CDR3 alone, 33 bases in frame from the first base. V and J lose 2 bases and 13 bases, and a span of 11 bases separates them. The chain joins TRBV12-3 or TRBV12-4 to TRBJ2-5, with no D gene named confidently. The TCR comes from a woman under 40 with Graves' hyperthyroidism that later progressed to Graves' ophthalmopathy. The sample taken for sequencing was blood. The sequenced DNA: TGTGCCAGCAGTTTACGAGGACCTTGGTACTTC. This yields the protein CASSLRGPWYF.